Shown below are 23 T cell receptor beta chains from a single sample sequenced in a study of T cells in Graves' hyperthyroidism and ophthalmopathy. TCR beta CDR3 regions were amplified from RNA transcripts. TCR CDR3 underwent first-round RT-PCR with the HTBI primer set. TCRdb fed the multiplex PCR reads into MiXCR, producing one record per CDR3 protein. The repertoire holds 500,000 to 550,000 distinct CDR3 sequences, with about 20% as singletons. The sequenced sample was blood. All receptors derive from a man aged 18 to 29 with Graves' hyperthyroidism.

This clonotype was observed a handful of times. The rearrangement joins TRBV12-3 or TRBV12-4 to TRBJ2-7; D is ambiguous. This CDR3 spans 14 amino acids. The V gene lost 4 bases and the J gene lost 4 bases, with 14 bases spanning the gap. CDR3 amino acids: CASSSLLGKYEQYF. The CDR3 DNA sequence: TGTGCCAGCAGTTCCCTACTTGGAAAGTACGAGCAGTACTTC.

Ten or more counts support this clonotype. The chain couples TRBV7-8 to TRBJ2-7, with 8 bases that match TRBD2. CDR1 is SGHVS and CDR2 is FQNEAQ in the germline V gene. With 4 bases clipped from V and 5 bases from J, the junction kept 10 bases outside the gene matches. This CDR3 spans 15 amino acids. The DNA of the CDR3 is TGTGCCAGCAGCTCCGCTAGCGGGCCTTGGGACGAGCAGTACTTC. Translation gives CASSSASGPWDEQYF. Complete variable domain (other parts from reference TRBV7-8 and TRBJ2-7): GAGVSQSPRYKVAKRGQDVALRCDPISGHVSLFWYQQALGQGPEFLTYFQNEAQLDKSGLPSDRFFAERPEGSVSTLKIQRTQQEDSAVYLCASSSASGPWDEQYFGPGTRLTVT.

This clonotype turned up a few times. The V call is TRBV7-9, the J call TRBJ1-2; D gene unclear. V was clipped by 5 bases and J by 9 bases, with 10 bases between them. The CDR3 has 11 amino acids. Germline loops: CDR1 SEHNR, CDR2 FQNEAQ (reference sequence). The CDR3 region is CASSAQGSYTF. CDR3 coding DNA: TGTGCCAGCAGCGCGCAAGGCAGCTACACCTTC.

The chain joins TRBV28 to TRBJ1-6; TRBD1 agrees at 7 bases. The CDR3 has 17 residues. The J segment lost 7 bases and the V segment lost 6 bases, leaving 15 bases of the junction unmatched. Germline CDR1 reads MDHEN; CDR2 reads SYDVKM. CDR3 DNA: TGTGCCAGCAGCTTGGGGGATAGGGGGCTTTGGAATTCACCCCTCCACTTT. Protein product: CASSLGDRGLWNSPLHF. The full variable domain, completed using reference TRBV28 and TRBJ1-6, is DVKVTQSSRYLVKRTGEKVFLECVQDMDHENMFWYRQDPGLGLRLIYFSYDVKMKEKGDIPEGYSVSREKKERFSLILESASTNQTSMYLCASSLGDRGLWNSPLHFGNGTRLTVT.

This clonotype was observed many times. This chain uses TRBV7-2 with TRBJ1-5; D not resolved. The V gene lost 6 bases and the J gene lost 3 bases, with 9 bases spanning the gap. The CDR3 extends over 13 amino acids. CDR1 SGHTA and CDR2 FQGNSA come from the germline V gene. CDR3: CASSTVLNQPQHF. CDR3 in DNA: TGTGCCAGCAGTACGGTCCTCAATCAGCCCCAGCATTTT.

This clonotype was detected ten times or more. The chain uses TRBV6-5 and TRBJ1-5, with a weak D call TRBD1 (5 bases). Germline assignment: CDR1 MNHEY and CDR2 SVGAGI. The ends were cut back, 4 bases at V and 5 bases at J, with 9 bases in the middle. The CDR3 length is 13 residues. The CDR3 protein is CASSFGADQPQHF. The CDR3 region has the DNA TGTGCCAGCAGTTTTGGGGCGGATCAGCCCCAGCATTTT.

Ten or more counts support this clonotype. The chain carries TRBV12-3 or TRBV12-4 and TRBJ1-1; D is perhaps TRBD1 (5 bases). Trimming stripped 3 bases from V and 4 bases from J, with 12 bases between. This CDR3 comprises 14 residues. The CDR3 DNA follows: TGTGCCAGCAGTTTGAAGTCAGGGACCACTGAAGCTTTCTTT. As protein: CASSLKSGTTEAFF.

This clonotype was recorded at least ten times. The CDR3 reads CASSHSRDRDYEQYF. The CDR3 DNA is TGTGCCAGCAGCCATTCCCGGGACAGGGACTACGAGCAGTACTTC. The chain joins TRBV14 to TRBJ2-7; 9 positions agree with TRBD1. Germline V gene data show CDR1 as SGHDN and CDR2 as FVKESK. The CDR3 extends over 15 amino acids. With V trimmed by 3 bases and J by 3 bases, 6 bases remained unmatched.

This clonotype was counted at least ten times. V gene TRBV6-2 or TRBV6-3 combines with J gene TRBJ1-1; no reliable D call. The V end lost 10 bases, the J end lost 4 bases, and 22 bases lay between the germline ends. This CDR3 has 15 residues. Germline lookup yields CDR1 MNHEY and CDR2 SVGEGT. CDR3 amino acids: CATLPRSDVGTEAFF. The CDR3 nucleotides read TGTGCCACACTTCCCCGCAGTGACGTCGGCACTGAAGCTTTCTTT.

J is TRBJ2-5 and V is TRBV6-5; no definite D call. The CDR3 extends over 14 amino acids. From germline, CDR1 is MNHEY and CDR2 SVGAGI. Trimming removed 0 bases at V and 5 bases at J, with 10 bases between. CDR3 in DNA: TGTGCCAGCAGTTACTCGGCTAGAAAGGAGACCCAGTACTTC. It yields the protein CASSYSARKETQYF.

This clonotype was counted many times. The rearrangement uses TRBV28 and TRBJ1-1; a weak D match, TRBD1 (6 bases). Trimming stripped 3 bases from V and 0 bases from J, with 14 bases between. This CDR3 comprises 16 residues. The germline gives CDR1 MDHEN, CDR2 SYDVKM. The DNA of the CDR3 is TGTGCCAGCAGTTTGGGGGGGGCGAGGATGAACACTGAAGCTTTCTTT. This sequence encodes CASSLGGARMNTEAFF.

This clonotype came up many times. The chain joins TRBV20-1 to TRBJ1-2; D not resolved. This CDR3 spans 13 amino acids. Trimming removed 1 base at V and 3 bases at J, with 9 bases between. The V gene's germline CDR1 is DFQATT and CDR2 SNEGSKA (reference sequence). The chain's CDR3 is CSARVGSDYGYTF. CDR3 sequence (DNA): TGCAGTGCTAGAGTCGGGTCCGACTATGGCTACACCTTC.

This clonotype was recorded at least ten times. The chain links TRBV5-1 to TRBJ1-1, with D uncertain. The CDR3 extends over 15 amino acids. V dropped 0 bases and J dropped 6 bases, with 15 bases sitting between them. Germline loops: CDR1 SGHRS, CDR2 YFSETQ. The chain's CDR3 is CASSLGWGGDAEAFF. CDR3 coding DNA: TGCGCCAGCAGCTTGGGATGGGGAGGAGATGCTGAAGCTTTCTTT. Together with reference TRBV5-1 and TRBJ1-1, the CDR3 gives the full variable domain: KAGVTQTPRYLIKTRGQQVTLSCSPISGHRSVSWYQQTPGQGLQFLFEYFSETQRNKGNFPGRFSGRQFSNSRSEMNVSTLELGDSALYLCASSLGWGGDAEAFFGQGTRLTVV.

In its sample, this clonotype was seen many times. A much more abundant neighbour one base away suggests this may be a read error. The chain couples TRBV25-1 to TRBJ2-7, with D unclear. This CDR3 region has 11 residues. Trimming shortened V by 2 bases and J by 7 bases, and 6 bases separated the two germline ends. Germline assignment: CDR1 MGHDK and CDR2 SYGVNS. The DNA of the CDR3 is TGTGCCAGCAGTGAAGGGCAGGAGCAGTACTTC. This gives the protein CASSEGQEQYF.

This clonotype has at least ten counts. The chain has TRBV25-1 and TRBJ1-2; TRBD1 aligns across 8 bases. CDR1 is MGHDK and CDR2 is SYGVNS in the germline V gene. Trimming removed 4 bases from V and 6 bases from J; junction bases left unmatched: 7. The CDR3 extends over 14 amino acids. The CDR3, as DNA: TGTGCCAGCAGTGGGACAGGGTATAAGAATGGCTACACCTTC. Translation gives CASSGTGYKNGYTF.

The CDR3 DNA sequence: TGTGCCAGCTCACCGCGAGGGGGGACTCAGCCCCAGCATTTT. Protein sequence: CASSPRGGTQPQHF. The V gene is TRBV18, the J gene TRBJ1-5; TRBD1 is a possible D gene (6 bases). This CDR3 spans 14 amino acids. The V end was cut by 3 bases, the J end by 6 bases, with 12 bases between. The germline CDR1 and CDR2 sequences are KGHSH and LQKENI.

The chain joins TRBV3-1 to TRBJ2-7; TRBD1 matches at 7 bases. V lost 4 bases and J lost 2; bases outside the gene matches: 11. The CDR3 sequence is 16 residues long. Germline V gene sequence: CDR1 LGHDT, CDR2 YNNKEL (reference sequence). The DNA of the CDR3 is TGTGCCAGCAGCCCTGTGACAGGGTTCGGAGCCTACGAGCAGTACTTC. It translates to CASSPVTGFGAYEQYF.

The V and J genes are TRBV27 and TRBJ2-2; 12 nucleotides agree with TRBD1. CDR1 and CDR2 (germline): MNHEY, SMNVEV (reference sequence). Trimming removed 7 bases from V and 0 bases from J; junction bases left unmatched: 12. The CDR3 loop spans 19 amino acids. CDR3: CASTFRGGQGASNTGELFF. The CDR3 DNA is TGTGCCAGCACCTTTAGAGGGGGACAGGGGGCTTCGAACACCGGGGAGCTGTTTTTT.

Ten or more counts support this clonotype. The J gene is TRBJ1-1, the V gene TRBV13, with unresolved D. Germline-derived CDR1 and CDR2 are PRHDT and FYEKMQ (reference sequence). With 5 bases removed from V and 7 bases from J, the gap between germline ends came to 14 bases. The CDR3 consists of 13 residues. The CDR3 nucleotides are TGTGCCAGCAGCCCGCAGGTCACTAGTGAAGCTTTCTTT. Residues: CASSPQVTSEAFF.

The sample holds many counts of this clonotype. The J gene is TRBJ1-3, the V gene TRBV20-1, with no clear D. Germline V CDR1 and CDR2: DFQATT, SNEGSKA (reference sequence). CDR3 length equals 14 residues. V lost 5 bases to trimming and J lost 0 bases, with 11 bases between them. CDR3 sequence: CSASAAVSGNTIYF. The CDR3 nucleotides read TGCAGTGCTTCGGCAGCAGTCTCTGGAAACACCATATATTTT.

This clonotype was recorded at least ten times. V usage is TRBV18 and J usage is TRBJ1-1, with no clear D. This CDR3 comprises 14 residues. The germline V gene encodes CDR1 KGHSH and CDR2 LQKENI. Trimming took 1 base from V and 3 from J, leaving 9 bases between them. This CDR3 reads CASSPRGTDTEAFF. CDR3 nucleotides: TGTGCCAGCTCACCACGGGGTACGGACACTGAAGCTTTCTTT.

V is TRBV2 and J is TRBJ2-2; D may be TRBD1 or TRBD2 (7 bases each). Trimming took 4 bases from V and 6 from J, leaving 15 bases between them. Germline lookup yields CDR1 SNHLY and CDR2 FYNNEI. The CDR3 runs to 15 residues. In nucleotides, the CDR3 is TGTGCCAGCAGTGCACAGGGGAGGGGAGCCGGGGAGCTGTTTTTT. Translation: CASSAQGRGAGELFF.

This clonotype was counted ten times or more. The CDR3 loop reads CSGRGFRETQYF. Here the CDR3 DNA reads TGCAGTGGTAGGGGGTTTCGGGAGACCCAGTACTTC. The chain is built from TRBV20-1 and TRBJ2-5; D may be TRBD1 (6 bases). V lost 7 bases, J lost 5 bases, and 14 bases lay in between. This CDR3 region has 12 residues. CDR1 is DFQATT, CDR2 SNEGSKA, per germline (reference sequence).